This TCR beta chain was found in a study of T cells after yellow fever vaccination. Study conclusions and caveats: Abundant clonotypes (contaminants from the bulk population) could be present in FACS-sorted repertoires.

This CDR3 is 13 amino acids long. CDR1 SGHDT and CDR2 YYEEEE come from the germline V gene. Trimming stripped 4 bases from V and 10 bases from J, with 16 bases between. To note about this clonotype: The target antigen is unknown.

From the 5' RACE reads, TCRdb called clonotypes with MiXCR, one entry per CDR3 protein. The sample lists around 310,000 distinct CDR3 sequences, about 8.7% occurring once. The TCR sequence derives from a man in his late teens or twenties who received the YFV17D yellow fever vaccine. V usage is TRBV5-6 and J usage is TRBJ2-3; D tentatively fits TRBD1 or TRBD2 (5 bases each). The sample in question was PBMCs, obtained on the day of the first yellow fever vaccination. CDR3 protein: CASSPEGVAPQYF. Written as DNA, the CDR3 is TGTGCCAGCAGCCCCGAAGGGGTAGCGCCGCAGTATTTT.